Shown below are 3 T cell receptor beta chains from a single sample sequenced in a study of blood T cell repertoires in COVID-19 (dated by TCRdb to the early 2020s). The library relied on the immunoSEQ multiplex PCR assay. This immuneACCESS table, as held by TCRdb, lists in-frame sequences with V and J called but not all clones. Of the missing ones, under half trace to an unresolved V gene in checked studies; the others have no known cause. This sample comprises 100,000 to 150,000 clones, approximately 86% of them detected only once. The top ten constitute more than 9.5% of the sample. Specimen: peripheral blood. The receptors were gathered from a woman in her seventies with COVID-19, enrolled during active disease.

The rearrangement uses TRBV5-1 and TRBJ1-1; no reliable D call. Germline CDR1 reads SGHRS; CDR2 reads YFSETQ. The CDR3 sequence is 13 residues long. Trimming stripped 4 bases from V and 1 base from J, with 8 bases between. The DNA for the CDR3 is TGCGCCAGCAGCCACGGAGGGAACACTGAAGCTTTCTTT. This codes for CASSHGGNTEAFF.

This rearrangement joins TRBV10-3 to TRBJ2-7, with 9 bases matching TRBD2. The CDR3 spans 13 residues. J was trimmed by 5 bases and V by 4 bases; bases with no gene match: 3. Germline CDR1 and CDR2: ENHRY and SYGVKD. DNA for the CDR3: TGTGCCATCAGTGGGACTAGCGCCGACGAGCAGTACTTC. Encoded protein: CAISGTSADEQYF.

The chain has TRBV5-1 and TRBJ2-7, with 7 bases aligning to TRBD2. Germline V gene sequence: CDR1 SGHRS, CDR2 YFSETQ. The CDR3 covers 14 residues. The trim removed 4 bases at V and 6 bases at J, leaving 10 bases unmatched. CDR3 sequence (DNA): TGCGCCAGCAGCCGGGGGGATAGGGCATCCGAGCAGTACTTC. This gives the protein CASSRGDRASEQYF.